These T cell receptor beta chains were read from a single sample in a study of PD-1 blockade in classical Hodgkin lymphoma. Assay used: immunoSEQ multiplex PCR; TCRdb lists only in-frame clones, some missing. The sample includes tens of thousands of clones, 65% to 80% of them seen just once. This specimen consisted of peripheral blood mononuclear cells (PBMCs), obtained before the fourth cycle of nivolumab. The receptors here all came from a human donor with classical Hodgkin lymphoma. Each CDR3 is given with its conserved first and last residue. The D gene is left open where the match is weak. Some rows mark clone size as missing; the rest say once, few, many or name a class of expanded clone.

size,D,J,V,CDR3,DNA
NA,TRBD1,TRBJ2-1,TRBV2,CASRGQGLGEQFF,TGTGCCAGCAGGGGACAGGGTCTGGGTGAGCAGTTCTTC
NA,TRBD1,TRBJ2-1,TRBV27,CASRRQGYNEQFF,TGTGCCAGCAGGAGACAGGGATACAATGAGCAGTTCTTC
NA,TRBD1,TRBJ2-3,TRBV2,CAGSPGTGGGTQYF,TGTGCCGGCAGTCCGGGGACAGGGGGTGGTACGCAGTATTTT
NA,NA,TRBJ2-7,TRBV19,CASSTGFYEQYF,TGTGCCAGTTCTACAGGGTTCTACGAGCAGTACTTC
NA,NA,TRBJ2-1,TRBV30,CAWSVFANNEQFF,TGTGCCTGGAGTGTATTCGCCAACAATGAGCAGTTCTTC
NA,NA,TRBJ1-2,TRBV2,CASNQDNYGYTF,TGTGCCAGCAATCAGGATAACTATGGCTACACCTTC
many,TRBD1,TRBJ2-7,TRBV19,CASSLGQGNGGEQYF,TGTGCCAGTAGTCTGGGACAGGGGAACGGAGGCGAGCAGTACTTC
NA,NA,TRBJ2-5,TRBV5-1,CASSLGEETQYF,TGCGCCAGCAGCTTGGGAGAAGAGACCCAGTACTTC
NA,TRBD1,TRBJ1-2,TRBV6-5,CASSSVRGKYGYTF,TGTGCCAGCAGTTCGGTCAGGGGGAAATATGGCTACACCTTC
many,TRBD1,TRBJ1-2,TRBV10-3,CASSDRYYGYTF,TGTGCCAGCTCGGACAGGTACTATGGCTACACCTTC
NA,NA,TRBJ2-6,TRBV18,CASSFTYEGYTSSGANVLTF,TGTGCCAGCTCATTTACTTATGAGGGTTACACTAGCTCTGGGGCCAACGTCCTGACTTTC
NA,TRBD1,TRBJ2-2,TRBV7-6,CASSFIGGARTGELFF,TGTGCCAGCAGCTTCATAGGGGGCGCAAGGACCGGGGAGCTGTTTTTT
once,NA,TRBJ2-1,TRBV11-2,CASSLVAGTYNEQFF,TGTGCCAGCAGCTTAGTGGCGGGAACCTACAATGAGCAGTTCTTC
NA,NA,TRBJ2-1,TRBV5-1,CASSPLEFAYNEQFF,TGCGCCAGCAGCCCTCTTGAGTTTGCATACAATGAGCAGTTCTTC
NA,NA,TRBJ2-5,TRBV11-3,CASSLVFGQQETQYF,TGTGCCAGCAGCTTAGTATTCGGGCAGCAAGAGACCCAGTACTTC
NA,NA,TRBJ1-1,TRBV2,CASSELGTANTEAFF,TGTGCCAGCAGTGAACTCGGGACGGCCAACACTGAAGCTTTCTTT
NA,TRBD1,TRBJ1-4,TRBV6-1,CASSWTGLNEKLFF,TGTGCCAGCAGTTGGACAGGGCTTAATGAAAAACTGTTTTTT
NA,NA,TRBJ2-2,TRBV27,CASSFSHLNTGELFF,TGTGCCAGCAGTTTCTCGCATCTGAACACCGGGGAGCTGTTTTTT
NA,TRBD1,TRBJ1-1,TRBV7-9,CASSPGTGGTEAFF,TGTGCCAGCAGCCCCGGGACAGGGGGCACTGAAGCTTTCTTT
NA,TRBD1,TRBJ2-7,TRBV9,CASSVTGGAWEQYF,TGTGCCAGCAGCGTCACAGGGGGCGCGTGGGAGCAGTACTTC
NA,TRBD2,TRBJ2-1,TRBV30,CAWSVGLAGLNEQFF,TGTGCCTGGAGTGTCGGCCTAGCGGGGCTCAATGAGCAGTTCTTC
NA,TRBD1,TRBJ2-7,TRBV5-5,CASSLMGSRDRSSYEQYF,TGTGCCAGCAGTTTGATGGGGAGCCGGGACAGGAGCTCCTACGAGCAGTACTTC
NA,NA,TRBJ2-1,TRBV7-9,CASSKGIQTYNEQFF,TGTGCCAGCAGCAAGGGAATCCAGACCTACAATGAGCAGTTCTTC
NA,NA,TRBJ1-5,TRBV7-9,CASSSESGPQHF,TGTGCCAGCAGCTCCGAATCCGGGCCCCAGCATTTT
NA,TRBD1,TRBJ1-6,TRBV7-9,CASSFTGEGRRNSPLHF,TGTGCCAGCAGCTTCACAGGGGAAGGTAGGAGAAATTCACCCCTCCACTTT
NA,NA,TRBJ2-1,TRBV28,CASRKADSYNEQFF,TGTGCCAGCAGGAAAGCGGATTCCTACAATGAGCAGTTCTTC
once,NA,TRBJ2-5,TRBV2,CASRYDRQETQYF,TGTGCCAGCAGATATGACAGGCAAGAGACCCAGTACTTC
NA,TRBD1,TRBJ2-3,TRBV27,CASSSGQDNTDTQYF,TGTGCCAGCAGTTCTGGACAGGACAACACAGATACGCAGTATTTT
NA,TRBD1,TRBJ1-5,TRBV6-6,CASGRQGYQPQHF,TGTGCCAGTGGGCGACAGGGGTATCAGCCCCAGCATTTT
NA,TRBD2,TRBJ2-7,TRBV6-6,CASNLAGSYEQYF,TGTGCCAGCAATCTAGCGGGGAGCTACGAGCAGTACTTC
NA,NA,TRBJ2-3,TRBV11-3,CASSLGGIEGTDTQYF,TGTGCCAGCAGCTTAGGGGGCATTGAGGGCACAGATACGCAGTATTTT
NA,TRBD1,TRBJ1-5,TRBV10-3,CATHPGTGNQPQHF,TGTGCCACCCACCCCGGGACAGGCAATCAGCCCCAGCATTTT
NA,TRBD2,TRBJ2-5,TRBV6-5,CASSYSVLARQETQYF,TGTGCCAGCAGTTACTCGGTACTAGCGCGGCAAGAGACCCAGTACTTC
NA,NA,TRBJ1-3,TRBV28,CASSFLSQGSSGNTIYF,TGTGCCAGCAGTTTCCTCTCACAGGGCTCCTCTGGAAACACCATATATTTT
NA,NA,TRBJ2-2,TRBV5-5,CASSRRFANTGELFF,TGTGCCAGCAGCCGGAGGTTCGCGAACACCGGGGAGCTGTTTTTT
NA,TRBD1,TRBJ1-2,TRBV27,CASSPWTGGDYGYTF,TGTGCCAGCAGTCCCTGGACAGGGGGCGACTATGGCTACACCTTC
NA,NA,TRBJ1-2,TRBV19,CASRVRLRLNYGYTF,TGTGCCAGTAGAGTCCGCTTAAGGCTAAACTATGGCTACACCTTC
NA,NA,TRBJ1-2,TRBV6-6,CASSYSSGSSGYTF,TGTGCCAGCAGTTACTCATCTGGGTCTAGCGGCTACACCTTC
once,TRBD2,TRBJ2-1,TRBV5-1,CASSLLAEIPNEQFF,TGCGCCAGCAGCCTCCTAGCGGAGATCCCCAATGAGCAGTTCTTC